Following are 5 T cell receptor beta chains from one sample sequenced in a study of blood T cells in healthy people across ages. The use of a sample-barcoded 5' primer and a J-beta primer mix characterized a second PCR of roughly 6 to 11 cycles. TCRdb passed the 5' RACE reads through MiXCR, listing each CDR3 protein once. The sample contains around 1,000,000 distinct CDR3 sequences, approximately 25% of which appear only once. A further study also used this sample, focusing on T cells of mothers and their children.

Sequenced material: blood. These receptors all stem from a girl aged 2-10 years in good health.

The chain combines TRBV7-3 with TRBJ2-2; perhaps TRBD2 as D (5 bases). V lost 2 bases and J 4 bases, leaving 11 bases between the germline ends. Germline-derived CDR1 and CDR2 are SGHTA and FQGTGA. The CDR3 runs 15 residues. The CDR3 loop is CASSLALVGTGELFF. CDR3 coding DNA: TGTGCCAGCAGCTTAGCACTAGTGGGCACCGGGGAGCTGTTTTTT. Full variable domain (outside the CDR3, taken from reference TRBV7-3 and TRBJ2-2): GAGVSQTPSNKVTEKGKYVELRCDPISGHTALYWYRQSLGQGPEFLIYFQGTGAADDSGLPNDRFFAVRPEGSVSTLKIQRTERGDSAVYLCASSLALVGTGELFFGEGSRLTVL.

This clonotype was observed a few times. This chain's CDR3 is CAISGTSGYTGELFF. CDR3 DNA sequence: TGTGCCATCAGTGGGACTAGCGGCTACACCGGGGAGCTGTTTTTT. The chain recombines TRBV10-3 with TRBJ2-2; 10 positions agree with TRBD2. The J segment lost 3 bases and the V segment lost 4 bases, leaving 2 bases of the junction unmatched. CDR1 and CDR2 (germline): ENHRY, SYGVKD. The CDR3 sequence is 15 residues long.

This clonotype was picked up a small number of times. The genes are TRBV29-1 and TRBJ2-1, with D hard to call. CDR1 is SQVTM and CDR2 is ANQGSEA in the germline V gene. The CDR3 loop spans 14 amino acids. V was cut by 1 base and J by 2 bases, with 9 bases left in between. CDR3 amino acids: CSVEVAATYNEQFF. The CDR3 coding sequence is TGCAGCGTTGAAGTAGCAGCGACCTACAATGAGCAGTTCTTC.

The chain carries TRBV20-1 and TRBJ1-6; D not certain. The V gene's germline CDR1 is DFQATT and CDR2 SNEGSKA (reference sequence). V was cut by 3 bases and J by 4 bases, with 10 bases left in between. This CDR3 is 14 amino acids long. The CDR3 sequence: CSARGERYNSPLHF. The CDR3 region has the DNA TGCAGTGCTAGGGGAGAAAGGTATAATTCACCCCTCCACTTT.

This clonotype turned up a few times. The rearrangement uses TRBV4-3 and TRBJ2-5; the D gene is possibly TRBD1 (5 bases). Trimming removed 0 bases at V and 4 bases at J, with 9 bases between. Germline CDR1 reads LGHNA; CDR2 reads YSLEER. The CDR3 sequence is 14 residues long. The CDR3 loop reads CASSQDRGIETQYF. The CDR3 DNA is TGCGCCAGCAGCCAAGATAGGGGCATAGAGACCCAGTACTTC.